This entry lists 27 T cell receptor beta chains sequenced from one sample in a study of cytomegalovirus exposure and HLA in healthy donors. PCR employed 60 Vbeta and 13 Jbeta primers. Some clones are missing from TCRdb's copy, which holds only in-frame ones; the method was immunoSEQ multiplex PCR. The sample lists approximately 180,000 clones; roughly three quarters were seen once. Material: PBMCs. The receptors derive from a woman aged 45-65 years in good health and CMV-seronegative.

Written as DNA, the CDR3 is TGTGCCAGCAGTTACTCGATGCGGGGTACAGGAAACACCATATATTTT. Its protein product is CASSYSMRGTGNTIYF. This chain joins TRBV6-5 and TRBJ1-3, with unresolved D. V lost 0 bases, J lost 4 bases, and 13 bases lay in between. This CDR3 comprises 16 residues. The V gene's germline CDR1 is MNHEY and CDR2 SVGAGI.

The V and J genes are TRBV2 and TRBJ2-1; no firm D call. Trimming took 6 bases from V and 0 from J, leaving 6 bases between them. Germline V gene sequence: CDR1 SNHLY, CDR2 FYNNEI. The CDR3 is made up of 13 amino acids. The CDR3 is CASRLSSYNEQFF. CDR3 nucleotide sequence: TGTGCCAGCAGATTGAGCTCCTACAATGAGCAGTTCTTC. Together with reference TRBV2 and TRBJ2-1, the CDR3 gives the full variable domain: EPEVTQTPSHQVTQMGQEVILRCVPISNHLYFYWYRQILGQKVEFLVSFYNNEISEKSEIFDDQFSVERPDGSNFTLKIRSTKLEDSAMYFCASRLSSYNEQFFGPGTRLTVL.

Concerning this clone: The same CDR3 can be traced to other DNA sequences in this sample. The chain uses TRBV9 and TRBJ1-2, with D possibly TRBD1 on 6 matching bases. Germline assignment: CDR1 SGDLS and CDR2 YYNGEE. The CDR3 contains 13 residues. The ends were cut back, 0 bases at V and 4 bases at J, with 7 bases in the middle. The CDR3 DNA follows: TGTGCCAGCAGCGTAGCACAGGGCTATGGCTACACCTTC. It translates to CASSVAQGYGYTF. Together with reference TRBV9 and TRBJ1-2, the CDR3 gives the full variable domain: DSGVTQTPKHLITATGQRVTLRCSPRSGDLSVYWYQQSLDQGLQFLIQYYNGEERAKGNILERFSAQQFPDLHSELNLSSLELGDSALYFCASSVAQGYGYTFGSGTRLTVV.

The V gene is TRBV19, the J gene TRBJ2-2; 7 bases map to TRBD1. Germline values: CDR1 LNHDA, CDR2 SQIVND (reference sequence). CDR3 length: 14 residues. Trimming took 10 bases from V and 5 from J; bases not matched to a gene: 10. The CDR3 spells CATLTGVGTGELFF. CDR3 nucleotides: TGTGCCACCCTTACAGGGGTTGGAACCGGGGAGCTGTTTTTT.

This clone was seen a few times. DNA of the CDR3: TGCAGCGCGACGGGAAACACTGAAGCTTTCTTT. Residues: CSATGNTEAFF. The chain combines TRBV29-1 with TRBJ1-1; no definite D call. Trimming removed 7 bases at V and 2 bases at J, with 8 bases between. This CDR3 spans 11 amino acids. Germline V CDR1 and CDR2: SQVTM, ANQGSEA.

The chain recombines TRBV12-5 with TRBJ1-5; the D is unclear. The CDR3 contains 13 residues. The germline V gene encodes CDR1 LGHNT and CDR2 FRNRAP. The V end lost 7 bases, the J end lost 2 bases, and 9 bases lay between the germline ends. The CDR3 is CASAVFGNQPQHF. The CDR3 DNA follows: TGTGCTAGTGCTGTTTTTGGCAATCAGCCCCAGCATTTT. The variable domain in full, with the rest retrieved from reference TRBV12-5 and TRBJ1-5, is DARVTQTPRHKVTEMGQEVTMRCQPILGHNTVFWYRQTMMQGLELLAYFRNRAPLDDSGMPKDRFSAEMPDATLATLKIQPSEPRDSAVYFCASAVFGNQPQHFGDGTRLSIL.

The chain uses TRBV7-2 and TRBJ1-2; 8 bases line up with TRBD1. From germline, CDR1 is SGHTA and CDR2 FQGNSA. This CDR3 spans 14 amino acids. The trim removed 3 bases at V and 4 bases at J, leaving 4 bases unmatched. CDR3 nucleotides: TGTGCCAGCAGCTTGGGACAGGCCCTCTATGGCTACACCTTC. Amino acid sequence: CASSLGQALYGYTF.

The chain carries TRBV6-4 and TRBJ2-6, with D maybe TRBD1 (6 bases). V was clipped by 5 bases and J by 4 bases, with 9 bases between them. CDR1 and CDR2 (germline): MRHNA, SNTAGT. The CDR3 totals 14 residues. The CDR3 DNA is TGTGCCAGCAGTTCAGGGGCCGGGGCCAACGTCCTGACTTTC. It encodes CASSSGAGANVLTF.

This clone was detected only once. The chain employs TRBV7-9 and TRBJ1-3; unclear D gene. CDR1 is SEHNR and CDR2 is FQNEAQ in the germline V gene (reference sequence). Trimming pared 2 bases from V and 2 bases from J, leaving 4 bases between. The CDR3 has 13 residues. This CDR3 is CASSLTAGNTIYF. The CDR3 DNA sequence: TGTGCCAGCAGCTTAACAGCTGGAAACACCATATATTTT.

This chain uses TRBV7-8 with TRBJ1-4, with unresolved D. The V gene's germline CDR1 is SGHVS and CDR2 FQNEAQ. V gave up 6 bases and J gave up 2 bases, with 16 bases separating them. The CDR3 contains 16 residues. The CDR3 nucleotides read TGTGCCAGCAGATCCGCTCGGGTCGGGACTAATGAAAAACTGTTTTTT. It yields the protein CASRSARVGTNEKLFF.

The chain joins TRBV7-9 to TRBJ1-1; D gene uncertain. The CDR3 contains 13 residues. Trimming stripped 5 bases from V and 4 bases from J, with 11 bases between. Germline V CDR1 and CDR2: SEHNR, FQNEAQ (reference sequence). Written as DNA, the CDR3 is TGTGCCAGCAGCCCTTCGGGTGGCACTGAAGCTTTCTTT. Amino acid sequence: CASSPSGGTEAFF.

This chain joins TRBV7-2 and TRBJ1-2; maybe TRBD1 (6 bases). CDR1 and CDR2 from the germline V gene are SGHTA and FQGNSA. The CDR3 runs 17 residues. Trimming stripped 1 base from V and 1 base from J, with 16 bases between. DNA for the CDR3: TGTGCCAGCAGCTTAGGAGTGGGGGGGCCCCGTAACTATGGCTACACCTTC. Translated: CASSLGVGGPRNYGYTF.

The rearrangement uses TRBV9 and TRBJ1-1; unclear D gene. V was shortened by 0 bases and J by 5 bases, with 8 bases between the two germline ends. The CDR3 sequence is 13 residues long. The germline CDR1 and CDR2 sequences are SGDLS and YYNGEE. CDR3 sequence: CASSVALRTEAFF. The CDR3 nucleotides read TGTGCCAGCAGCGTAGCCCTCCGGACTGAAGCTTTCTTT.

The chain combines TRBV5-6 with TRBJ2-5; perhaps TRBD1 as D (6 bases). Germline assignment: CDR1 SGHDT and CDR2 YYEEEE. Trimming left V 2 bases short and J 1 base short, with 6 bases between. The CDR3 totals 13 residues. The CDR3 region has the DNA TGTGCCAGCAGCTTCAGGGGCCAAGAGACCCAGTACTTC. Protein sequence: CASSFRGQETQYF.

This chain connects TRBV9 to TRBJ2-2; D not certain. V lost 5 bases and J lost 8, with 7 bases in between. The CDR3 sequence is 11 residues long. In germline, CDR1 is SGDLS, CDR2 YYNGEE. The CDR3 here is CASSARGELFF. In DNA form, the CDR3 reads TGTGCCAGCAGTGCGAGAGGGGAGCTGTTTTTT.

This chain joins TRBV9 and TRBJ1-2; D remains unclear. The length of the CDR3 is 14 residues. Germline V lookup: CDR1 SGDLS, CDR2 YYNGEE. V was clipped by 7 bases and J by 0 bases, with 13 bases between them. Here the CDR3 DNA reads TGTGCCAGCGATAGCGGGCGAGCTAACTATGGCTACACCTTC. Translation: CASDSGRANYGYTF.

The J gene is TRBJ2-3, the V gene TRBV1; TRBD1 is taken as the D call from the table, unchecked against the DNA. TRBV1 is recorded as a pseudogene. The CDR3 extends over 16 amino acids. The DNA for the CDR3 is TGCACCAGCAGCCCCTCAGGGCAGGGTGTTAGGGATACGCAGTATTTT. Amino acids: CTSSPSGQGVRDTQYF.

Details on this clone: This may stem from a read error, because a much larger clone lies one nucleotide away. The chain employs TRBV4-1 and TRBJ1-6, with TRBD1 matching 7 bases. The CDR3 extends over 17 amino acids. Germline CDR1 MGHRA, CDR2 YSYEKL. For the CDR3, the DNA is TGCGCCAGCAGCCAAGCAAGGGGGCGGGCCCTTAATTCACCCCTCCGCTTT. As protein: CASSQARGRALNSPLRF.

The chain couples TRBV19 to TRBJ1-4; TRBD1 aligns across 8 bases. Losses at the gene ends were 0 bases for V and 13 bases for J; bases not matched to a gene: 13. This CDR3 comprises 16 residues. CDR1 LNHDA and CDR2 SQIVND come from the germline V gene (reference sequence). The CDR3 sequence is CASSIDRTGRPEGLFF. The DNA of the CDR3 is TGTGCCAGTAGTATAGATCGGACAGGGAGACCCGAAGGACTGTTTTTT.

In this sample, this clone turned up once. The V call is TRBV29-1, the J call TRBJ2-1; the match to TRBD2 covers 7 bases. Losses at the gene ends were 3 bases for V and 6 bases for J; bases not matched to a gene: 5. The CDR3 consists of 13 residues. Germline values: CDR1 SQVTM, CDR2 ANQGSEA. The CDR3 region has the DNA TGCAGCGTTGAGCCAGCGGGGTTCAATGAGCAGTTCTTC. The encoded protein is CSVEPAGFNEQFF.

V and J are TRBV10-2 and TRBJ1-2; 7 positions agree with TRBD1. CDR1 and CDR2 from the germline V gene are WSHSY and SAAADI. CDR3 length: 15 residues. V shed 6 bases, J shed 1 base, and the junction held 8 bases outside the gene matches. CDR3 amino acids: CASSEGDRINYGYTF. CDR3 DNA: TGCGCCAGCAGCGAGGGGGACAGAATTAACTATGGCTACACCTTC.

This clone is a singleton in its sample. The sample holds other DNA sequences that translate to the same CDR3. The chain is built from TRBV7-2 and TRBJ1-1; 7 positions match TRBD1. The CDR3 is 15 amino acids. Germline CDR1 SGHTA, CDR2 FQGNSA. The J segment lost 2 bases and the V segment lost 2 bases, leaving 5 bases of the junction unmatched. In nucleotides, the CDR3 is TGTGCCAGCAGCTTACAAGGGACAGCAAACACTGAAGCTTTCTTT. Its protein is CASSLQGTANTEAFF. The complete variable domain, with remaining parts taken from reference TRBV7-2 and TRBJ1-1, reads GAGVSQSPSNKVTEKGKDVELRCDPISGHTALYWYRQSLGQGLEFLIYFQGNSAPDKSGLPSDRFSAERTGGSVSTLTIQRTQQEDSAVYLCASSLQGTANTEAFFGQGTRLTVV.

This clone was detected only once. A junction end diverges from the germline sequence, so it may reflect a read error. Other DNA sequences from this sample encode an identical CDR3 as well. The chain combines TRBV5-6 with TRBJ1-1; D remains unclear. CDR1 and CDR2 from the germline V gene are SGHDT and YYEEEE. The CDR3 has 13 residues. This chain's CDR3 is CASSGRGSTEAFF. Written as DNA, the CDR3 is TGTGCCAGCAGCGGACGAGGGAGCACTGAGGCTTTCTTT.

This clone was recorded a few times. This rearrangement joins TRBV4-2 to TRBJ2-2; 9 nucleotides match TRBD1. CDR3 length equals 17 residues. The V gene's germline CDR1 is LGHNA and CDR2 YNFKEQ. J was trimmed by 6 bases and V by 2 bases; bases with no gene match: 10. The CDR3 spells CASSQRYDRGYSGELFF. CDR3 sequence (DNA): TGTGCCAGCAGCCAACGTTACGACAGGGGGTACTCCGGGGAGCTGTTTTTT.

The chain uses TRBV6-5 and TRBJ2-4, with TRBD1 matching over 10 bases. The CDR3 contains 14 residues. The germline CDR1 and CDR2 sequences are MNHEY and SVGAGI. V was pared by 4 bases and J by 7 bases, with 4 bases of the junction left unmatched. The chain's CDR3 is CASSSGTGVNIQYF. CDR3 bases: TGTGCCAGCAGTTCCGGGACAGGGGTCAACATTCAGTACTTC.

J is TRBJ1-2 and V is TRBV4-3, with D possibly TRBD1 on 6 matching bases. Trimming cost V 3 bases and J 0 bases, with 8 bases left between them. This CDR3 region has 14 residues. CDR1 and CDR2 from the germline V gene are LGHNA and YSLEER. The CDR3 sequence is CASSQGTTNYGYTF. For the CDR3, the DNA is TGCGCCAGCAGCCAGGGGACAACTAACTATGGCTACACCTTC.

CDR3 in amino acids: CASSFRAGGFSNQPQHF. CDR3 in DNA: TGTGCCAGCAGTTTTAGGGCAGGGGGCTTTAGCAATCAGCCCCAGCATTTT. The chain combines TRBV28 with TRBJ1-5; 8 positions agree with TRBD1. This CDR3 contains 17 residues. V shed 3 bases, J shed 0 bases, and the junction held 7 bases outside the gene matches. Germline CDR1 is MDHEN and CDR2 is SYDVKM.